The sequence of this TCR beta chain was determined in a study of blood T cell repertoires in COVID-19. Study at large: T cells, B-cell-depleted T cells, or PBMCs provided the cDNA or gDNA that served as material.

From germline, CDR1 is SNHLY and CDR2 FYNNEI. This CDR3 comprises 13 residues. V trimming: 6 bases; J trimming: 1 base; junction bases outside the gene matches: 1. Per the original methods: Amplification with reference gene primers provided the estimates of nucleated cell counts. Measured with immunoSEQ multiplex PCR; TCRdb has only the in-frame clones, and not every one. V and J calls and clone size are copied from that table; D and trimming were computed from the DNA. The repertoire holds approximately 61,000 clones, almost 90% seen once, with about 18% in the top ten. This rearrangement joins TRBV2 to TRBJ1-2; 8 nucleotides match TRBD1. The receptor's source is a woman older than 75 with active COVID-19. Sequenced sample: peripheral blood. In DNA form, the CDR3 reads TGTGCCAGCAGCGACAGGGGTAACTATGGCTACACCTTC. It codes for CASSDRGNYGYTF.